The text below deals with one T cell receptor (beta chain). The germline V gene encodes CDR1 MNHEY and CDR2 SVGAGI. The V gene end was trimmed by 10 bases and the J gene end by 5 bases; junction bases not matched to a gene: 9. CDR3 size: 15 residues. The record originates from a study of blood T cell repertoires in COVID-19. Whole-study context: The samples span acute and convalescent COVID-19 from the United States, Italy and Spain.

Measured with immunoSEQ multiplex PCR; TCRdb has only the in-frame clones, and not every one. The sample shows 150,000 to 200,000 clones, around 81% of them seen only once. The TCR was taken from a human donor with acute or convalescent COVID-19. The donor label of this sample is uncertain. The V and J genes are TRBV6-5 and TRBJ2-1; TRBD2 agrees at 12 bases. Sequencing was performed on peripheral blood. This CDR3 reads CATTPRLAGDNEQFF. For the CDR3, the DNA is TGTGCCACCACGCCCCGACTAGCGGGGGACAATGAGCAGTTCTTC.